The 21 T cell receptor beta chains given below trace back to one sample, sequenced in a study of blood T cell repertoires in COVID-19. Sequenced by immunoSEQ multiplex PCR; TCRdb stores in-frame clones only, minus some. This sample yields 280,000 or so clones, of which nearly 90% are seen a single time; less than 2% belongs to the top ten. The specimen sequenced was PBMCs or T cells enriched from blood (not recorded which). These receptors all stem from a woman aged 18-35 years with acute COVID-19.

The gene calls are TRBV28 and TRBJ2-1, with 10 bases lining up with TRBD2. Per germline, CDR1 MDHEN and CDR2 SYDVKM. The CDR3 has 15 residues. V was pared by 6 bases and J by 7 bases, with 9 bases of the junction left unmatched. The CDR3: CASRSSGGGGNEQFF. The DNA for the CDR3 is TGTGCCAGCAGGTCAAGCGGGGGGGGAGGAAATGAGCAGTTCTTC. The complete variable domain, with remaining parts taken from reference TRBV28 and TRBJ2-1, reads DVKVTQSSRYLVKRTGEKVFLECVQDMDHENMFWYRQDPGLGLRLIYFSYDVKMKEKGDIPEGYSVSREKKERFSLILESASTNQTSMYLCASRSSGGGGNEQFFGPGTRLTVL.

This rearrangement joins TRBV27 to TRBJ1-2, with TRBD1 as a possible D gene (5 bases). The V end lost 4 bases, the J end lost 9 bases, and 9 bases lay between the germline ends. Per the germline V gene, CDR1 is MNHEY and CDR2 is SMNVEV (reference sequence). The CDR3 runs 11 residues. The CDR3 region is CASSSGQSYTF. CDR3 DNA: TGTGCCAGCAGTTCAGGGCAAAGCTACACCTTC.

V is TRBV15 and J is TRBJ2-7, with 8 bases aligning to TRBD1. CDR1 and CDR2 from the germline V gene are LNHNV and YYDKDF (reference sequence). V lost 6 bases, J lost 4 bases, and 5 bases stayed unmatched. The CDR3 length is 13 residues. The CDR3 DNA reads TGTGCCACCAGATTCAGACAGGGGTACGAGCAGTACTTC. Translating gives CATRFRQGYEQYF.

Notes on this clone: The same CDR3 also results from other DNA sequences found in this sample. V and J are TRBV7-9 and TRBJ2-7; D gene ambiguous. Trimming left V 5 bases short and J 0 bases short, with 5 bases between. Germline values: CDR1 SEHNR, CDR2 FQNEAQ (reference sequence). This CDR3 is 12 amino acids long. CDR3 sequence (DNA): TGTGCCAGCAGCCCCAGCTCCTACGAGCAGTACTTC. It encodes CASSPSSYEQYF.

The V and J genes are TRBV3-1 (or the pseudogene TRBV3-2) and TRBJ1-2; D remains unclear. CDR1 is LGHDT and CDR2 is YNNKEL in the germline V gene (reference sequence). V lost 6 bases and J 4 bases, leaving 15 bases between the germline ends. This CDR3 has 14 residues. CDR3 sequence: CASSFWWGVYGYTF. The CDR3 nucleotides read TGTGCCAGCAGTTTTTGGTGGGGAGTCTATGGCTACACCTTC.

The CDR3 protein is CASGGGRGTEAFF. Here the CDR3 DNA reads TGTGCCAGCGGAGGGGGCCGTGGCACTGAAGCTTTCTTT. The chain has TRBV7-9 and TRBJ1-1; TRBD1 matches 7 bases. The CDR3 is made up of 13 amino acids. CDR1 is SEHNR and CDR2 is FQNEAQ in the germline V gene (reference sequence). V shed 8 bases and J 4 bases; nucleotides not matched to a gene: 7.

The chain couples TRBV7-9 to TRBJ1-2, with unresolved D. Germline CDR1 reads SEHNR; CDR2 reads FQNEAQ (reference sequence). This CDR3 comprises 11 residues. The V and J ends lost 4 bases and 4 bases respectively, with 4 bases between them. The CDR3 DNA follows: TGTGCCAGCAGCTCAATCTATGGCTACACCTTC. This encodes CASSSIYGYTF.

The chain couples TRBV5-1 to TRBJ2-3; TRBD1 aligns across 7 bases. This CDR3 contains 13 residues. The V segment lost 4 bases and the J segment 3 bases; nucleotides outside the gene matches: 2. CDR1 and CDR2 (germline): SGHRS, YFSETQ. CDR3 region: CASSPGQTDTQYF. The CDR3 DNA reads TGCGCCAGCAGCCCGGGACAGACAGATACGCAGTATTTT.

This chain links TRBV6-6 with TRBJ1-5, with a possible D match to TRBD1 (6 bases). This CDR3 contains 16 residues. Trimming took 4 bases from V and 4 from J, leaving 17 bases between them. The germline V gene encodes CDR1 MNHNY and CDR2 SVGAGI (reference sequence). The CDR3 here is CASSLSPMDSNQPQHF. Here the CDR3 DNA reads TGTGCCAGCAGTTTGTCCCCAATGGACAGTAATCAGCCCCAGCATTTT.

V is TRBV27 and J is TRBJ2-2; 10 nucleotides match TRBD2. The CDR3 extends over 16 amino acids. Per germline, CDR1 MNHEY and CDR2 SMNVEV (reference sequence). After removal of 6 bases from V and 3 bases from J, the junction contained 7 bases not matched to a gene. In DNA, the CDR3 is TGTGCCAGCAGCAGCGGGAGGGCCGGTTACACCGGGGAGCTGTTTTTT. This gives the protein CASSSGRAGYTGELFF.

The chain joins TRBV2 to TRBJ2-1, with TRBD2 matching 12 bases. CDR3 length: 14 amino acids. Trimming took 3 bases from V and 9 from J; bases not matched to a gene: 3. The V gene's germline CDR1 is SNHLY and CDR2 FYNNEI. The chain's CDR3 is CASSDGLAGTEQFF. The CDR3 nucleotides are TGTGCCAGCAGTGATGGACTAGCGGGAACTGAGCAGTTCTTC.

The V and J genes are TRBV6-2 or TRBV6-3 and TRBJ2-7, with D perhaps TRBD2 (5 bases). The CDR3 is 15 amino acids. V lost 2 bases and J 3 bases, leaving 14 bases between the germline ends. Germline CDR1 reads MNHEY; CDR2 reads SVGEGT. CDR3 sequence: CASSYPLGLRYEQYF. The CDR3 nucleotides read TGTGCCAGCAGTTACCCTCTTGGACTTCGCTACGAGCAGTACTTC.

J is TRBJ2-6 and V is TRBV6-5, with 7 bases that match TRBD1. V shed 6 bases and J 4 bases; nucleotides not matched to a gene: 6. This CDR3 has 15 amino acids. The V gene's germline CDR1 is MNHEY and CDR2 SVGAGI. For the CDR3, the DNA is TGTGCCAGCAGCACAGGGGCGGAGGGGGCCAACGTCCTGACTTTC. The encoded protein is CASSTGAEGANVLTF.

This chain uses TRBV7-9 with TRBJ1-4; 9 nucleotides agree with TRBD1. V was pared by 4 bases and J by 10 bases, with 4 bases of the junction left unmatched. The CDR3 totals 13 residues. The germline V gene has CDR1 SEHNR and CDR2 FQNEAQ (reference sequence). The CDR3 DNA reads TGTGCCAGCAGCTCGGGACAGGGAGGAAAACTGTTTTTT. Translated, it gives CASSSGQGGKLFF.

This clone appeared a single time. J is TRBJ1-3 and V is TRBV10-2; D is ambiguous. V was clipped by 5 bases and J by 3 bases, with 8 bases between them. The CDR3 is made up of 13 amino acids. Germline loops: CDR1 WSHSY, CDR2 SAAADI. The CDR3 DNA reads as TGCGCCAGCAGTTTGAGTGGTGGAAACACCATATATTTT. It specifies CASSLSGGNTIYF.

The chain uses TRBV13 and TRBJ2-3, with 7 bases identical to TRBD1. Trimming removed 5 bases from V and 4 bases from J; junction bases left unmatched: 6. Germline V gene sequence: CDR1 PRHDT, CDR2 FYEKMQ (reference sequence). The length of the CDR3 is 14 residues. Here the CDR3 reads CASSPRQGADTQYF. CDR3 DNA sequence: TGTGCCAGCAGCCCCCGACAGGGAGCAGATACGCAGTATTTT.

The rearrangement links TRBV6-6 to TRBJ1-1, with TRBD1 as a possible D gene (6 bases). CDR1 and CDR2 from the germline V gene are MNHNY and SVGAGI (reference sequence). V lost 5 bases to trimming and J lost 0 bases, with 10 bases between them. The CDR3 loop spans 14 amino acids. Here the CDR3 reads CASSDTGLNTEAFF. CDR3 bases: TGTGCCAGCAGTGACACAGGGTTGAACACTGAAGCTTTCTTT.

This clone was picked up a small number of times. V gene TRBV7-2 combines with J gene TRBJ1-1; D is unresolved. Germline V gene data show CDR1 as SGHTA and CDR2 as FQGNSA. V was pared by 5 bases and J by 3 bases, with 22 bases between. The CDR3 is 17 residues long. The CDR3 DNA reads TGTGCCAGCAGCCCATACCGGGCCTTTAAGGAGGACACTGAAGCTTTCTTT. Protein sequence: CASSPYRAFKEDTEAFF. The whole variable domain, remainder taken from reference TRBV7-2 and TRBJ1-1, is GAGVSQSPSNKVTEKGKDVELRCDPISGHTALYWYRQSLGQGLEFLIYFQGNSAPDKSGLPSDRFSAERTGGSVSTLTIQRTQQEDSAVYLCASSPYRAFKEDTEAFFGQGTRLTVV.

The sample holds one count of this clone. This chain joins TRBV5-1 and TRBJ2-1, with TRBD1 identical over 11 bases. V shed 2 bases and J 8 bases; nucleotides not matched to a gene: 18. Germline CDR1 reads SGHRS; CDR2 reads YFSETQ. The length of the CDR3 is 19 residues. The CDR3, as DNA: TGCGCCAGCAGCTTCCGGGACAGGGGGACTGGCGGGAGACAGGATGAGCAGTTCTTC. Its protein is CASSFRDRGTGGRQDEQFF.

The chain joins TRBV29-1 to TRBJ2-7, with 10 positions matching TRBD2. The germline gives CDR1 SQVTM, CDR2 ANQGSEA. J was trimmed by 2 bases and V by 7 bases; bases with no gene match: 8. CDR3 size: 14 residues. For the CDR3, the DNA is TGCAGCGCCGGAAAGCGGGAGGGAGCCTACGAGCAGTACTTC. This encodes CSAGKREGAYEQYF.

The CDR3 loop reads CASGFGEGETQYF. CDR3 DNA sequence: TGTGCTAGTGGTTTTGGGGAGGGAGAGACCCAGTACTTC. V and J are TRBV12-5 and TRBJ2-5; TRBD2 matches at 7 bases. This CDR3 has 13 residues. The germline V gene has CDR1 LGHNT and CDR2 FRNRAP. V lost 3 bases and J lost 4; bases outside the gene matches: 2.